This T cell receptor beta chain was profiled in a study of T-cell reconstitution after alpha-beta-depleted transplantation in children. Findings of the study overall: Reports say that about two months after transplant, the alpha-beta T cells came out of several hundred graft clones that had expanded. Most T-cell counts and diversity one year after the transplant came from T cells that were newly produced.

This clonotype has just a few counts. Its antigen is unidentified. Construction of the TCRbeta library involved unique molecular identifiers. TCRdb ran MiXCR on the PCR reads and lists one entry per CDR3 protein. This table holds 300,000 to 400,000 distinct CDR3 sequences, 23% found once. This clonotype originated in a male patient younger than 18 who had a stem cell transplant for acute lymphoblastic leukemia, so the T cells may come from the graft donor. The source was PBMCs, mostly from graft donor cells, collected 180 days after TCRalphabeta/CD19-depleted stem cell transplant.

In nucleotides, the CDR3 is TGCGCCAGCAGCCGTCGGACGGGTACCTACAATGAGCAGTTCTTC. The encoded protein is CASSRRTGTYNEQFF. This chain connects TRBV5-1 to TRBJ2-1; D not certain. Germline CDR1 is SGHRS and CDR2 is YFSETQ. The CDR3 length is 15 residues. The germline V and J ends were trimmed by 4 bases and 2 bases, with 13 bases remaining between them.